This T cell receptor beta chain appears in the sequencing data of a study of Tregs in tolerant kidney transplant recipients (dated by TCRdb to about 2019). Some background on the complete study: Before combined kidney and bone marrow transplantation, this study identified donor-specific regulatory T cells using TCRbeta sequencing and then followed those same cells after transplant. In a few healthy controls, several methods of expanding Tregs specific for an allogeneic donor were compared by TCRbeta repertoire sequencing.

Spanning cysteine to phenylalanine, the CDR3 consists of 15 amino acids. CDR3 DNA only is kept here, 45 bases in frame from base 1. Trimming removed 4 bases from V and 0 bases from J, leaving 16 bases between the germline ends. CDR1 SQVTM and CDR2 ANQGSEA were looked up in the germline V gene. For TCRbeta CDR3 sequencing, genomic DNA was extracted from sorted cells using the QIAGEN DNeasy Blood and Tissue Kit. Through immunoSEQ, high-throughput TCRbeta CDR3 sequencing was done commercially, including PCR amplification with internal controls and bias correction. The study's processing was this. A unique productive TCRbeta sequence was defined by the CDR3 nucleotide sequence when primers matched, and otherwise by the CDR3 amino acid sequence together with the Vbeta and Jbeta genes. To correct for sorting error, sequences found in more than one sorted population at a frequency ratio of 2:1 or less were discarded, and the remaining shared sequences were assigned to the population with the higher frequency. A sequence was defined as donor-reactive if the sequence was expanded at least 5-fold in CFSE-low cells compared with unstimulated cells and had a frequency of at least 0.01% in CFSE-low cells. Jensen-Shannon divergence calculated on the top 100 TCRbeta sequences ranked by frequency was used to measure repertoire divergence. For samples with multiple sequencing runs, sorting error was corrected in each run separately before the runs were combined. The clones in this table, taken by TCRdb from immuneACCESS, are in-frame only. Not every clone is retained; where verified, under half of the shortfall comes from an unresolved V gene, and the cause of the rest is unknown. V and J calls and clone size come straight from that table; D and trimming were deduced from the DNA. For this sample there are some 100,000 clones; around 91% appear just once. The ten biggest clones cover more than 0.5% of the sample.

Broad study findings and their caveats: Biological reproducibility was not examined directly, but technical replication error appeared to be minimal. Expanding Tregs with activated donor B cells appeared to identify the most biologically relevant and donor-specific TCRbeta repertoire. Because the study included only a small number of patients, the results must be confirmed in larger populations and under other immunosuppression protocols.

Thawed PBMCs were FACS-sorted into unstimulated Tregs (CD4+CD25+CD127-), CD4+ non-Tregs (CD4+CD25-), CD4 cells and CD8 cells. Blood from healthy controls was obtained either as purchased buffy coats or from healthy volunteers. Healthy control blood was separated into PBMCs by Ficoll density gradient and cryopreserved, and patient PBMCs were collected both before and after transplant. With regard to this clone: Its antigen specificity is not known. Base qualities are not at hand, and no much larger clone is one base apart.

The clonotype comes from a human donor in good health. Sequenced: CD4+ T cells from blood. The chain is made from TRBV29-1 and TRBJ2-7, with the D gene uncertain. The nucleotide sequence reads TGCAGCGTTGCAGCGTTGCTTGGCCGCTCCTACGAGCAGTACTTC. The encoded protein is CSVAALLGRSYEQYF.